Sequencing of this T cell receptor beta chain was carried out in a study of kidney transplant recipient with SARS-CoV-2 infection. Using its own MiXCR run on the reads, TCRdb lists one record per CDR3 protein. The sample has under 250,000 distinct CDR3 sequences; around 30% are singletons. The CDR3 consists of 15 residues. Germline V gene data show CDR1 as GTSNPN and CDR2 as SVGIG (reference sequence). V was cut by 2 bases and J by 0 bases, with 13 bases left in between. This material consisted of a blood sample, taken at baseline and around day 120 from a kidney transplant recipient. The receptor comes from a male patient younger than 45 who had COVID-19 and was a kidney transplant recipient. The graft donor may have given rise to some T cells. V usage is TRBV30 and J usage is TRBJ1-1; D is unresolved. CDR3 loop: CAWSKAKLLNTEAFF. CDR3 coding DNA: TGTGCCTGGAGTAAGGCCAAGCTCTTGAACACTGAAGCTTTCTTT.